Listed here is a single T cell receptor beta chain. This sample was taken from a study of blood T cell repertoires in COVID-19. Study information: The United States, Italy and Spain provided the acute and convalescent COVID-19 samples.

Authors' processing steps: From reference gene primer amplification, estimates of nucleated cell counts were derived. Sequencing was performed with immunoSEQ multiplex PCR; in TCRdb, only in-frame clones are kept and a portion is missing. V and J calls and clone size are as listed in that table; D and trimming were resolved from the DNA. The sample holds around 250,000 clones, about 88% seen once. The junction had 7 bases not matched to a gene; V was cut back by 5 bases and J by 6 bases. The germline V gene encodes CDR1 MNHNY and CDR2 SVGAGI (reference sequence). The CDR3 consists of 14 residues. The chain carries TRBV6-6 and TRBJ1-2; 9 bases fit TRBD1. The sequenced sample consisted of peripheral blood. This TCR derives from a woman in her seventies with active or convalescent COVID-19. Here the CDR3 DNA reads TGTGCCAGCAGTCCCCTCGGGACAGGGAATGGCTACACCTTC. Encoded protein: CASSPLGTGNGYTF.